A selection of T cell receptor beta chains follows, all from one sample in a study of blood T cell repertoires in COVID-19. Assay: immunoSEQ multiplex PCR; the TCRdb copy retains only in-frame clones and omits some. The table has hundreds of thousands of clones, approximately 83% seen once; the top ten hold nearly 9%. The sequenced sample was peripheral blood. The receptors stem from a man older than 75 with acute or convalescent COVID-19. The conserved cysteine and the conserved F or W are not part of the CDR3 here. Clone size is not always given. Where it is, it says once, few, many or a class for expanded clones.

>TRBV7-7|NA
ASSLDRATGELF
>TRBV6-1|NA
ASSEGTVSNQPQH
>TRBV18|NA
ASSPFAGDDEQF
>TRBV19|NA
ASSIGQGMGEQY
>TRBV5-1|NA
ASSRSVSGANVLT
>TRBV5-4|NA
ASSPRGTGAYEQY
>TRBV12-5|NA
ASGFQSNQPQH
>TRBV7-2|NA
ASSANRGNEQF
>TRBV3-1/TRBV3-2|NA
ASSQAGWRSGRAINEQF
>TRBV2|few
ASSVDRGSGQPQH
>TRBV7-9|few
ASSSPAASPNTGELF
>TRBV21-1|NA
ASSKESRQNANYGYT
>TRBV18|NA
ASSPSTGVGYT
>TRBV5-1|NA
ASSRTGIQSPLH
>TRBV3-1/TRBV3-2|NA
ASSFRGNNEQF
>TRBV5-1|once
ASSRDFRGTEAF
>TRBV3-1/TRBV3-2|NA
ASSPKYRGEQY
>TRBV27|once
ASSSGFGNTIY
>TRBV5-6|NA
ASSQGDRGRQY
>TRBV20-1|NA
SAPSYGYT
>TRBV7-3|NA
ASSPGTGGLYGYT
>TRBV28|few
ASSLQYTGELF
>TRBV10-1|NA
ASSDRTGKGYSNQPQH
>TRBV28|NA
ASSLSAGSPPLH
>TRBV7-8|NA
ASSLEGRGRVAKNIQY
>TRBV20-1|NA
IGSRNTEAF
>TRBV28|NA
ASSFLVPRDRGIDYGYT
>TRBV5-1|NA
ASSLLGLRGQY
>TRBV13|NA
ASSFRTGAKTQY
>TRBV28|few
ASSLSRRRYSNQPQH
>TRBV7-2|NA
ASSLRQSSYNEQF
>TRBV10-2|NA
ASRPGTGGSPLH
>TRBV5-4|NA
ASSLPGQGYNEQF
>TRBV2|NA
ASSPQGNEQY
>TRBV2|NA
ASRPPGQGSEKLF
>TRBV18|NA
ASSPTSGGGNEKLF
>TRBV30|many
AWSYTANSPLH
>TRBV5-1|NA
ASSPYGQGGRETQY
>TRBV9|NA
ASSVVPAGGAGQY
>TRBV27|NA
ASSPGGGLYGYT
>TRBV24-1|NA
ATSDNFDGYT
>TRBV5-1|NA
ASSPWTGRMDSPLH
>TRBV27|NA
ASSSMKKGLAGPYQETQY
>TRBV24-1|NA
ATSPGGKDYGYT
>TRBV6-5|NA
ASRAGISTEAF
>TRBV19|NA
ASSKGETSGGGELF
>TRBV4-2|NA
ASSQASGGYGYT
>TRBV11-1|NA
ASTPGRTYNEQF
>TRBV27|NA
ASSSLQGVFQGYT
>TRBV25-1|once
ASSDPSLRPSKLF
>TRBV5-1|NA
ATRSGAGELF
>TRBV6-2/TRBV6-3|NA
ASSPQGYEQY
>TRBV9|NA
ASSGTSGGSYNEQF
>TRBV28|NA
ASMETGWNTGELF
>TRBV5-4|NA
ASSLHGGLYNEQF
>TRBV18|NA
ASSTHSDQPQH
>TRBV11-2|NA
ASSPTDLWGQGYNEQF